The present T cell receptor (beta chain) was sequenced within a study of T cells in Graves' hyperthyroidism and ophthalmopathy. This clonotype showed up many times. Germline V gene lookup returns CDR1 LNHDA and CDR2 SQIVND (reference sequence). Trimming took 3 bases from V and 6 from J, leaving 15 bases between them. This CDR3 has 14 residues. TCR beta CDR3 regions were amplified from RNA. The primer set for the first-round RT-PCR of the TCR CDR3 was HTBI. In TCRdb, the multiplex PCR reads were re-called with MiXCR into one record per CDR3 protein. The table shows hundreds of thousands of distinct CDR3 sequences, with about 15% occurring only once.

This TCR was sampled from a woman aged 25 to 45 with Graves' hyperthyroidism that later progressed to Graves' ophthalmopathy. The chain uses TRBV19 and TRBJ2-7, with D possibly being TRBD2 (5 bases). Sequences were obtained from blood. The CDR3 sequence is CASSIRTDRSEQYF. As DNA, the CDR3 is TGTGCCAGTAGTATTAGGACTGACCGCAGCGAGCAGTACTTC. Looking up the rest from reference TRBV19 and TRBJ2-7 gives the full variable domain: DGGITQSPKYLFRKEGQNVTLSCEQNLNHDAMYWYRQDPGQGLRLIYYSQIVNDFQKGDIAEGYSVSREKKESFPLTVTSAQKNPTAFYLCASSIRTDRSEQYFGPGTRLTVT.